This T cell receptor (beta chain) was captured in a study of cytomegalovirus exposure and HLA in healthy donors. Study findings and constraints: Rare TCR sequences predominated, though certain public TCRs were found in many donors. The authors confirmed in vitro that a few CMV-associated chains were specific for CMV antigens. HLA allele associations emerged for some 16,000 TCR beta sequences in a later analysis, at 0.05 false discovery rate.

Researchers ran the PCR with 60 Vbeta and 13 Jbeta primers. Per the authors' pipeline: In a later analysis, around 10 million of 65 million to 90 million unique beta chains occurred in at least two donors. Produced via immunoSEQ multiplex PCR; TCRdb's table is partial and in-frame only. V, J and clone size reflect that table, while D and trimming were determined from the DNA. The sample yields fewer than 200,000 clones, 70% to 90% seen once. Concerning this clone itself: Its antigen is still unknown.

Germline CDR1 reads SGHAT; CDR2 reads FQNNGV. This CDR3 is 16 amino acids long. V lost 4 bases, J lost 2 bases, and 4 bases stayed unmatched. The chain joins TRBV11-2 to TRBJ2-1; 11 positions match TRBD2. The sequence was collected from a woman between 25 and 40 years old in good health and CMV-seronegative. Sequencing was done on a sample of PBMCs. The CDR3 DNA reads TGTGCCAGCAGCTCCGTAGCGGGAGGGCCCTACAATGAGCAGTTCTTC. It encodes CASSSVAGGPYNEQFF.